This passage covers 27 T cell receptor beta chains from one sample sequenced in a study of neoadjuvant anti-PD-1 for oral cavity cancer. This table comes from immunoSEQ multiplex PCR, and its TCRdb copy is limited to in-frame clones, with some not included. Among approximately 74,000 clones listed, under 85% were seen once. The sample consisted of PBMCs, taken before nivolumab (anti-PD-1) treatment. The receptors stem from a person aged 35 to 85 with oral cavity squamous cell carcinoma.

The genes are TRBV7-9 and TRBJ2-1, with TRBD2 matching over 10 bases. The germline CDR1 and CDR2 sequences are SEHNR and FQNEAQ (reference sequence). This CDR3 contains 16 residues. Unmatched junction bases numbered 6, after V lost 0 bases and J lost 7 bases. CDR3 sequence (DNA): TGTGCCAGCAGCTTAGCCCCGGGACTAGCGTGGAATGAGCAGTTCTTC. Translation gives CASSLAPGLAWNEQFF.

CDR3 nucleotide sequence: TGTGCCATCAGTTGGACTAGCGGGACAGATACGCAGTATTTT. Residues: CAISWTSGTDTQYF. This chain connects TRBV10-3 to TRBJ2-3; TRBD2 aligns across 11 bases. This CDR3 is 14 amino acids long. Germline CDR1 reads ENHRY; CDR2 reads SYGVKD. The J segment lost 3 bases and the V segment lost 5 bases, leaving 1 base of the junction unmatched.

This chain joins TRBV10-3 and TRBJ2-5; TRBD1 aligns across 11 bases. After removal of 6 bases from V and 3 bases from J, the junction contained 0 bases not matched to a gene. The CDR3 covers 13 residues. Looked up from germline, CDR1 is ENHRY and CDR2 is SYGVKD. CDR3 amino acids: CAIRGQGEETQYF. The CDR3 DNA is TGTGCCATCAGGGGACAGGGGGAAGAGACCCAGTACTTC.

CDR3 protein: CASTPPGRRNTIYF. The CDR3 DNA reads as TGTGCCAGTACCCCGCCGGGAAGACGGAACACCATATATTTT. The V call is TRBV19, the J call TRBJ1-3; D remains unclear. Trimming stripped 7 bases from V and 7 bases from J, with 17 bases between. The CDR3 runs 14 residues. The germline gives CDR1 LNHDA, CDR2 SQIVND (reference sequence).

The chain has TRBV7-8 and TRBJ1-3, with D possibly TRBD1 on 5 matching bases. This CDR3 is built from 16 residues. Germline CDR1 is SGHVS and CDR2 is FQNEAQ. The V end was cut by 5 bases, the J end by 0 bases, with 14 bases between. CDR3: CASSTSGRLSGNTIYF. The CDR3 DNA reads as TGTGCCAGCAGCACTTCGGGACGGCTCTCTGGAAACACCATATATTTT.

In nucleotides, the CDR3 is TGTGCCACCAGGGGTCCACCGGACACCGGGGAGCTGTTTTTT. Its protein is CATRGPPDTGELFF. The chain is built from TRBV15 and TRBJ2-2; no clear D. The V end was cut by 6 bases, the J end by 3 bases, with 11 bases between. The germline V gene encodes CDR1 LNHNV and CDR2 YYDKDF (reference sequence). The CDR3 sequence is 14 residues long.

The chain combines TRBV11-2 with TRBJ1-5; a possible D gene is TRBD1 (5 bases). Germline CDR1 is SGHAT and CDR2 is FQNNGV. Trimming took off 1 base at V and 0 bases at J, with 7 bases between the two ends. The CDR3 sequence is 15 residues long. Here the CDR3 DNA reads TGTGCCAGCAGCTTAGGGGGGAATAGCAATCAGCCCCAGCATTTT. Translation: CASSLGGNSNQPQHF. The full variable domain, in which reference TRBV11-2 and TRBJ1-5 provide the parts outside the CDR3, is EAGVAQSPRYKIIEKRQSVAFWCNPISGHATLYWYQQILGQGPKLLIQFQNNGVVDDSQLPKDRFSAERLKGVDSTLKIQPAKLEDSAVYLCASSLGGNSNQPQHFGDGTRLSIL.

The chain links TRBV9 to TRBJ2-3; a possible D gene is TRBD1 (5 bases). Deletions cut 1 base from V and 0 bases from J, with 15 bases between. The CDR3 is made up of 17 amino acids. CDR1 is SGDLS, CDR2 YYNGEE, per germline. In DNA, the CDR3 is TGTGCCAGCAGCGTATTGGGGCATACCCCTAGCACAGATACGCAGTATTTT. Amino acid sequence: CASSVLGHTPSTDTQYF.

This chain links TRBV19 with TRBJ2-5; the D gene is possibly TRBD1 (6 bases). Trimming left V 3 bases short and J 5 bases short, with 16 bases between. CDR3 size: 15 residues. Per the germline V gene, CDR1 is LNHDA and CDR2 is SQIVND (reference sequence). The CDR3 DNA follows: TGTGCCAGTAGTATGATGGGGGCGACGGGGGAGACCCAGTACTTC. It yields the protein CASSMMGATGETQYF.

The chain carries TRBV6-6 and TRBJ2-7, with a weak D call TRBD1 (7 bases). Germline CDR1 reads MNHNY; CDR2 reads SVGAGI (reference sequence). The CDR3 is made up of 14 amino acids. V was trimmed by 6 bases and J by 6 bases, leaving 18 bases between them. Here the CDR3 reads CASSQGGRQGEQYF. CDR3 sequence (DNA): TGTGCCAGCAGCCAGGGGGGAAGACAGGGCGAGCAGTACTTC.

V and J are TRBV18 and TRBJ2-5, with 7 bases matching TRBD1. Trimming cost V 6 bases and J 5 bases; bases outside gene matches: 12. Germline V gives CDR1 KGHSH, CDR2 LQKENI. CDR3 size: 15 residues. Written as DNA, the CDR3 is TGTGCCAGCTCGCCGCGGACAGGATCTATGGAGACCCAGTACTTC. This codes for CASSPRTGSMETQYF.

In nucleotides, the CDR3 is TGTGCCAGCAGCGTGGGCAGGGGGCTTAATGAAAAACTGTTTTTT. Amino acid sequence: CASSVGRGLNEKLFF. This sequence joins TRBV9 and TRBJ1-4; 8 bases fit TRBD1. This CDR3 has 15 amino acids. Germline values: CDR1 SGDLS, CDR2 YYNGEE. V gave up 2 bases and J gave up 4 bases; unmatched junction bases: 4.

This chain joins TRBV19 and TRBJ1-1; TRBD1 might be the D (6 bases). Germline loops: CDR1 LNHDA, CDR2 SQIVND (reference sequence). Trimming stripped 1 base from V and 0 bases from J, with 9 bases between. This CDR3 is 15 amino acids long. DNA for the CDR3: TGTGCCAGTAGTATAGGTGGGGACATGAACACTGAAGCTTTCTTT. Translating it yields CASSIGGDMNTEAFF.

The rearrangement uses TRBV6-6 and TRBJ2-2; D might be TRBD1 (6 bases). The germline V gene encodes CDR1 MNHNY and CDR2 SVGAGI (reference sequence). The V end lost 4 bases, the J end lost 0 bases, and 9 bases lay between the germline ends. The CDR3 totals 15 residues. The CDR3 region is CASSWTETNTGELFF. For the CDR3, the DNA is TGTGCCAGCAGTTGGACAGAGACGAACACCGGGGAGCTGTTTTTT.

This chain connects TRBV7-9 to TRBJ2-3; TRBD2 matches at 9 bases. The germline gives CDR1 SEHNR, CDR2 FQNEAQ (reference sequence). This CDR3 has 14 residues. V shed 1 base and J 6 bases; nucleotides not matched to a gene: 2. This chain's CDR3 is CASSLDGLADTQYF. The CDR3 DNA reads TGTGCCAGCAGCTTAGACGGACTAGCGGATACGCAGTATTTT.

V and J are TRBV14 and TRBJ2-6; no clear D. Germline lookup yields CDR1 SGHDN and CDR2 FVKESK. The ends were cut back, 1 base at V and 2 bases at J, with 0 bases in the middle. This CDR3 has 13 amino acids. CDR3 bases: TGTGCCAGCAGCCAAGCTGGGGCCAACGTCCTGACTTTC. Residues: CASSQAGANVLTF.

The CDR3 DNA is TGTGCCAGCGCTAGGACTAGCGGGAGGGTCTGGGATGAGCAGTTCTTC. The encoded protein is CASARTSGRVWDEQFF. The rearrangement joins TRBV7-9 to TRBJ2-1, with 15 bases matching TRBD2. Germline V gene lookup returns CDR1 SEHNR and CDR2 FQNEAQ (reference sequence). The CDR3 covers 16 residues. The trim removed 8 bases at V and 8 bases at J, leaving 10 bases unmatched.

CDR3 sequence: CASSPPGLPYEQYF. CDR3 DNA sequence: TGTGCCAGCTCACCCCCGGGACTACCCTACGAGCAGTACTTC. The chain links TRBV18 to TRBJ2-7, with 7 positions matching TRBD2. With V trimmed by 3 bases and J by 2 bases, 4 bases remained unmatched. CDR1 is KGHSH, CDR2 LQKENI, per germline. CDR3 length equals 14 residues.

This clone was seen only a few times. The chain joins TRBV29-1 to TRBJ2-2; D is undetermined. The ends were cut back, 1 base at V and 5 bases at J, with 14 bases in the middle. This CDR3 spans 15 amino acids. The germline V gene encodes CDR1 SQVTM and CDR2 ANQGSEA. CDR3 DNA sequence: TGCAGCGTTGAAGGTAACCCCCCGAGGACCGGGGAGCTGTTTTTT. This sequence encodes CSVEGNPPRTGELFF.

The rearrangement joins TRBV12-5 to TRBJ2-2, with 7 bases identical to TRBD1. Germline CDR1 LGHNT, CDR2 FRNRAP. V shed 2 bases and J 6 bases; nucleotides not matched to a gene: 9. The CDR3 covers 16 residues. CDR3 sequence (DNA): TGTGCTAGTGGTTTGCATCGAGGGGGCGCCGCCGGGGAGCTGTTTTTT. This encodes CASGLHRGGAAGELFF.

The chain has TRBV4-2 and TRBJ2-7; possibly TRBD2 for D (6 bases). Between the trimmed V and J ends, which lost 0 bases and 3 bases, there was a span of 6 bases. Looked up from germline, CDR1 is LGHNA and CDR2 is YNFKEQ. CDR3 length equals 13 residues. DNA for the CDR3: TGTGCCAGCAGCCAAGATAGCGGCTACGAGCAGTACTTC. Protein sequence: CASSQDSGYEQYF.

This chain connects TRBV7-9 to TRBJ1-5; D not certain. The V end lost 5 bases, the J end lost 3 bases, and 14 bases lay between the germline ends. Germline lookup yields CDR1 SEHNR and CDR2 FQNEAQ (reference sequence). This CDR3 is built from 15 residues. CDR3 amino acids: CASSPTQRDNQPQHF. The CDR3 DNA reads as TGTGCCAGCAGCCCTACTCAGAGGGACAATCAGCCCCAGCATTTT.

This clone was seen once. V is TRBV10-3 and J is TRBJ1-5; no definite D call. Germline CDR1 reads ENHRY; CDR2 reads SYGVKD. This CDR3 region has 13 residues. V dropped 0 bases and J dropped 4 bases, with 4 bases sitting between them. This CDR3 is CAISESSNQPQHF. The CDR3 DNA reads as TGTGCCATCAGTGAGTCGTCTAATCAGCCCCAGCATTTT.

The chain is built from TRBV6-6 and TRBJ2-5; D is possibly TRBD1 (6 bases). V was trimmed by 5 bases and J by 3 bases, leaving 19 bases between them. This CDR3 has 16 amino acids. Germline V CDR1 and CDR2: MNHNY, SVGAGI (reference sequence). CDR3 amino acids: CASSQLRWAGEETQYF. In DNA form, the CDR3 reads TGTGCCAGCAGTCAGTTACGTTGGGCAGGGGAAGAGACCCAGTACTTC.

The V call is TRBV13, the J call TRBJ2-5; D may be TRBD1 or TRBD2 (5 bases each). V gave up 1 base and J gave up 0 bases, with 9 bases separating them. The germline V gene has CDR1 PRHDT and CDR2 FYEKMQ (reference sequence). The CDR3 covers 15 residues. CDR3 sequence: CASSLDGTYQETQYF. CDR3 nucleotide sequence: TGTGCCAGCAGCTTAGATGGGACGTACCAAGAGACCCAGTACTTC.

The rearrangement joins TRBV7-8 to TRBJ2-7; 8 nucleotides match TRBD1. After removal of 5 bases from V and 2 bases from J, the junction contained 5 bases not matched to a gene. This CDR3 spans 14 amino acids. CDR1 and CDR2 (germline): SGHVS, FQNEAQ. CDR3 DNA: TGTGCCAGCAGCCCACAGGGGGACCCCTACGAGCAGTACTTC. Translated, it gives CASSPQGDPYEQYF.

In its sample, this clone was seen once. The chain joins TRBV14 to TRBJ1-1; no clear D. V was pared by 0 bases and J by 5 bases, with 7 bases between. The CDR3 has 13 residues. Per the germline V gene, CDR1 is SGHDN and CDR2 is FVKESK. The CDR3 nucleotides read TGTGCCAGCAGCCAAGAGACCAGAACTGAAGCTTTCTTT. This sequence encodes CASSQETRTEAFF. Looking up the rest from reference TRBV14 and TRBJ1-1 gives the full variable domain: EAGVTQFPSHSVIEKGQTVTLRCDPISGHDNLYWYRRVMGKEIKFLLHFVKESKQDESGMPNNRFLAERTGGTYSTLKVQPAELEDSGVYFCASSQETRTEAFFGQGTRLTVV.